The TCR beta chain under discussion was sequenced for a study of T cell responses to AZD1222 COVID-19 vaccine. Findings and caveats of the study: Vaccination with two AZD1222 doses was followed by a rise in Spike-specific TCR breadth and depth.

It was second doses at about 4 or about 12 weeks that were pooled. Assay used: immunoSEQ multiplex PCR; TCRdb lists only in-frame clones, some missing. The table lists approximately 180,000 clones, more than 70% of them singletons, with roughly 26% in the top ten. In regard to this clone: What it recognizes is unknown.

The V gene lost 4 bases and the J gene lost 6 bases, with 13 bases spanning the gap. This CDR3 has 13 residues. The TCR comes from an adult who received the AZD1222 COVID-19 vaccine. This specimen consisted of peripheral blood, obtained 28 days after the second AZD1222 dose. The V call is TRBV12-3 or TRBV12-4, the J call TRBJ2-7; no definite D call. CDR3 nucleotides: TGTGCCAGCAGTTGGTCGGATCTGGGCGAGCAGTACTTC. Protein: CASSWSDLGEQYF.